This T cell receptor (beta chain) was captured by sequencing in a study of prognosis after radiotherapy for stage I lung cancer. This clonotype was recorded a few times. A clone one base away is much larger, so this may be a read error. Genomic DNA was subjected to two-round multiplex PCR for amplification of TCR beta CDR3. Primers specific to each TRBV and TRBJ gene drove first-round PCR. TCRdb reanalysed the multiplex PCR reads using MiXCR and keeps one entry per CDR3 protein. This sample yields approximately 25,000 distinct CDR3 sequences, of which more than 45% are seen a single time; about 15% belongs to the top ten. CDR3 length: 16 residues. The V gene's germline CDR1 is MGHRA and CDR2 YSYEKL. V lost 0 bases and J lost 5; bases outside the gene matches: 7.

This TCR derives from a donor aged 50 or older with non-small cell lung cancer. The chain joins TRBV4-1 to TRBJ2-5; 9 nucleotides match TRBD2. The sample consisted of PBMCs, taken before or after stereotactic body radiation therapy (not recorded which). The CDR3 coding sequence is TGCGCCAGCAGCCAAGAAGTGCGGGGGGGCCGGGAGACCCAGTACTTC. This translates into CASSQEVRGGRETQYF.